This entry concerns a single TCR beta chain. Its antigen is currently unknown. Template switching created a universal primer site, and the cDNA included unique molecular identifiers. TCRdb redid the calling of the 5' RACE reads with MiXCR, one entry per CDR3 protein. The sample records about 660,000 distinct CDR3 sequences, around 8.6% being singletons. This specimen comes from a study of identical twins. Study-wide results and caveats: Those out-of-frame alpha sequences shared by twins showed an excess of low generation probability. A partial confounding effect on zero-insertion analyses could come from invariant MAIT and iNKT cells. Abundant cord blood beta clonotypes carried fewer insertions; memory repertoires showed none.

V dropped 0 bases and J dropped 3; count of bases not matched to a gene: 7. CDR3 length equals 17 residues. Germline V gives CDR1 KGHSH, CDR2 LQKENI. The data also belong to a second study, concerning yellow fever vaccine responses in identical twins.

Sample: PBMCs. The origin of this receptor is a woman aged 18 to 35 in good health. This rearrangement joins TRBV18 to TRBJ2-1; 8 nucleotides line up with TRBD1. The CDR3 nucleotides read TGTGCCAGCTCACCACCAATGGGACAGGAGTACTACAATGAGCAGTTCTTC. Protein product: CASSPPMGQEYYNEQFF.